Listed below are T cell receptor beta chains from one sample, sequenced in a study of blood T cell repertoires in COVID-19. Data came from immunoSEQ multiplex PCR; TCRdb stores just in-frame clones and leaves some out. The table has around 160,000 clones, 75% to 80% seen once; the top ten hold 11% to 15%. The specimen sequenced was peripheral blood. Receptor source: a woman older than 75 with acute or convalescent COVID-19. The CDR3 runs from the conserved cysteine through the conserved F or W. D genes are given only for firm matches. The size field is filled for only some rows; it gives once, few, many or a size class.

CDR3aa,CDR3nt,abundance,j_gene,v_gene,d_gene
CASSSGTGGPLKTQYF,TGTGCCAGCAGCTCCGGGACAGGGGGTCCTCTTAAGACCCAGTACTTC,.,TRBJ2-5,TRBV11-2,TRBD1
CAWSDRGGICTF,TGTGCCTGGAGTGACAGGGGCGGAATTTGCACCTTC,.,TRBJ1-2,TRBV30,TRBD1
CASSQYAGGPAETQYF,TGTGCCAGCAGCCAATACGCGGGAGGGCCGGCAGAGACCCAGTACTTC,.,TRBJ2-5,TRBV3-1/TRBV3-2,TRBD2
CASSPRTGRFEQYF,TGTGCCAGCTCACCAAGGACAGGGCGGTTCGAGCAGTACTTC,few,TRBJ2-7,TRBV18,TRBD1
CSASPQAGEQYF,TGCAGTGCTAGTCCCCAAGCGGGGGAGCAGTACTTC,few,TRBJ2-7,TRBV20-1,TRBD2
CASSPAGAENEQFF,TGTGCCAGCAGCCCAGCGGGAGCGGAAAATGAGCAGTTCTTC,.,TRBJ2-1,TRBV6-4,TRBD2
CASSPYQGGEQFF,TGTGCCAGCAGCCCTTACCAGGGGGGTGAGCAGTTCTTC,.,TRBJ2-1,TRBV27,.
CASRDPTGNTEAFF,TGTGCCAGCAGGGACCCTACAGGGAACACTGAAGCTTTCTTT,many,TRBJ1-1,TRBV2,.
CASSGTGGQTEAFF,TGTGCCAGCAGTGGGACAGGGGGTCAAACTGAAGCTTTCTTT,.,TRBJ1-1,TRBV2,TRBD1
CASRAGQLNQPQHF,TGTGCCAGCAGGGCTGGACAGCTCAATCAGCCCCAGCATTTT,.,TRBJ1-5,TRBV2,.
CAWSVRGQARGYGYTF,TGTGCCTGGAGTGTACGGGGACAGGCCCGGGGCTATGGCTACACCTTC,few,TRBJ1-2,TRBV30,TRBD1
CASSFGGSFPYEQYF,TGTGCCAGCAGCTTTGGCGGGAGCTTCCCCTACGAGCAGTACTTC,.,TRBJ2-7,TRBV7-8,TRBD2
CASSQERQKSPLHF,TGCGCCAGCAGCCAAGAGAGGCAGAAATCACCCCTCCACTTT,.,TRBJ1-6,TRBV4-1,.
CASSLRGDRGDYEQYF,TGCGCCAGCAGCTTGCGGGGAGACAGGGGAGACTACGAGCAGTACTTC,.,TRBJ2-7,TRBV5-1,TRBD1
CASRKEGSSGNTIYF,TGTGCCAGCAGAAAGGAGGGAAGCTCTGGAAACACCATATATTTT,.,TRBJ1-3,TRBV21-1,.
CATASGETQYF,TGTGCCACCGCGTCGGGGGAGACCCAGTACTTC,once,TRBJ2-5,TRBV24-1,.
CASSQGPSGAPYEQYF,TGCGCCAGCAGCCAAGGCCCTAGCGGGGCCCCCTACGAGCAGTACTTC,.,TRBJ2-7,TRBV4-1,TRBD2
CASSSSGLYEQYF,TGTGCCAGCAGTTCGAGCGGACTCTACGAGCAGTACTTC,few,TRBJ2-7,TRBV12-3/TRBV12-4,.
CASSIDGRANTEAFF,TGTGCCAGTAGTATAGATGGGCGGGCGAACACTGAAGCTTTCTTT,many,TRBJ1-1,TRBV19,.
CASSPSGSSIEQFF,TGTGCCAGCAGCCCCAGCGGGTCCAGCATTGAGCAGTTCTTC,.,TRBJ2-1,TRBV4-2,.
CASSFRRDRAGTEAFF,TGTGCCAGCAGCTTTCGAAGGGACAGGGCAGGCACTGAAGCTTTCTTT,.,TRBJ1-1,TRBV11-2,TRBD1
CASSQSRAGEYTDTQYF,TGTGCCAGCAGCCAGAGTAGGGCGGGAGAGTACACAGATACGCAGTATTTT,.,TRBJ2-3,TRBV7-8,TRBD2
CASSEVWGAGNTIYF,TGTGCCAGCAGTGAAGTTTGGGGAGCAGGAAACACCATATATTTT,.,TRBJ1-3,TRBV2,.
CASSTRVGEYGYTF,TGTGCCAGCAGCACCAGGGTTGGAGAATATGGCTACACCTTC,.,TRBJ1-2,TRBV7-9,.
CASSQDPQGRRTEAFF,TGTGCCAGCAGCCAAGATCCGCAGGGTAGACGCACTGAAGCTTTCTTT,.,TRBJ1-1,TRBV3-1/TRBV3-2,.
CASSSAGTSGPNEQFF,TGTGCCAGCAGCTCCGCCGGGACTAGCGGCCCCAATGAGCAGTTCTTC,few,TRBJ2-1,TRBV7-8,TRBD2
CASSRKGGQGAGYTF,TGTGCCAGCAGCCGAAAGGGGGGACAGGGGGCTGGCTACACCTTC,few,TRBJ1-2,TRBV3-1/TRBV3-2,TRBD1
CASSPRTARSGNTIYF,TGTGCCAGCTCACCACGGACAGCCCGCTCTGGAAACACCATATATTTT,.,TRBJ1-3,TRBV18,.
CASSEALVQGGGYTF,TGTGCCAGCAGTGAAGCGTTGGTGCAGGGTGGAGGCTACACCTTC,.,TRBJ1-2,TRBV2,.
CASSPMTGSLSSYEQYF,TGCGCCAGCAGCCCTATGACAGGGAGCTTAAGCTCCTACGAGCAGTACTTC,.,TRBJ2-7,TRBV4-1,TRBD1
CASSDGTGGKSNEQFF,TGCGCCAGCAGCGATGGGACAGGGGGTAAGAGCAATGAGCAGTTCTTC,once,TRBJ2-1,TRBV10-1,TRBD1
CASSRRMGQYQETQYF,TGTGCCAGCAGCCGGAGAATGGGACAATACCAAGAGACCCAGTACTTC,.,TRBJ2-5,TRBV7-8,.
CASSRTSGSTDTQYF,TGCGCCAGCAGCCGGACTAGCGGGAGCACAGATACGCAGTATTTT,.,TRBJ2-3,TRBV4-1,TRBD2
CARVARRNRDFGTEAFF,TGTGCCCGGGTGGCAAGAAGAAACCGGGACTTTGGCACTGAAGCTTTCTTT,.,TRBJ1-1,TRBV30,.
CASSLQGLNSPLHF,TGCGCCAGCAGCTTACAGGGCCTTAATTCACCCCTCCACTTT,.,TRBJ1-6,TRBV5-1,.
CASSQLAVTYNEQFF,TGCGCCAGCAGCCAACTAGCGGTTACCTACAATGAGCAGTTCTTC,.,TRBJ2-1,TRBV5-1,TRBD2
CASSPPGENEKLFF,TGTGCCAGCTCACCCCCGGGGGAGAATGAAAAACTGTTTTTT,.,TRBJ1-4,TRBV18,.
CAWSSSGGADTQYF,TGTGCCTGGAGTTCTAGCGGGGGGGCGGATACGCAGTATTTT,few,TRBJ2-3,TRBV30,TRBD2
CASSLGTGNSNQPQHF,TGTGCCAGCAGTTTAGGGACAGGTAATAGCAATCAGCCCCAGCATTTT,.,TRBJ1-5,TRBV27,TRBD1
CASSQDNRGEQYF,TGTGCCAGCAGCCAAGATAATAGGGGCGAGCAGTACTTC,.,TRBJ2-7,TRBV3-1/TRBV3-2,.
CASSPLGVGLSGANVLTF,TGTGCCAGCAGCCCTCTTGGCGTGGGACTCTCTGGGGCCAACGTCCTGACTTTC,.,TRBJ2-6,TRBV3-1/TRBV3-2,.
CASSLMDTHYGYTF,TGTGCCAGCAGTTTAATGGACACCCACTATGGCTACACCTTC,once,TRBJ1-2,TRBV28,.
CSVERTSGLLEQFF,TGCAGCGTTGAACGGACTAGCGGGCTCCTCGAGCAGTTCTTC,.,TRBJ2-1,TRBV29-1,TRBD2
CASSSLGVDNSPLHF,TGTGCCAGCAGTTCTCTAGGGGTAGATAATTCACCCCTCCACTTT,.,TRBJ1-6,TRBV6-5,.
CASSVSTGNTGELFF,TGCGCCAGCAGCGTATCTACTGGGAACACCGGGGAGCTGTTTTTT,.,TRBJ2-2,TRBV5-1,.
CASSISTQFISGNTIYF,TGTGCCAGTAGTATTTCGACACAATTTATCTCTGGAAACACCATATATTTT,.,TRBJ1-3,TRBV19,.